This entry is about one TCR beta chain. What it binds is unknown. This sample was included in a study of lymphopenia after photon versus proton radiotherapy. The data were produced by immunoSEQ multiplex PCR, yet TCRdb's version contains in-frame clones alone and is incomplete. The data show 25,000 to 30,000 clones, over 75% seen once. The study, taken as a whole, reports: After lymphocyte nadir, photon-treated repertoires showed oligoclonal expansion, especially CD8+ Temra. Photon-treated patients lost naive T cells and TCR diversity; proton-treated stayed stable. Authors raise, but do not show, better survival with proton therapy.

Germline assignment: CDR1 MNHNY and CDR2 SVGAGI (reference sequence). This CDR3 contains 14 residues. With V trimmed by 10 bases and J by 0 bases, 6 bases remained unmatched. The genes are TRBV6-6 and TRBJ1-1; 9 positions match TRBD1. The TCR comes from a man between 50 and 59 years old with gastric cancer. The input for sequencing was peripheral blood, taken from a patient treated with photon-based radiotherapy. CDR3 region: CATGTGKMNTEAFF. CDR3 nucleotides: TGTGCCACCGGGACAGGGAAGATGAACACTGAAGCTTTCTTT.